These 21 T cell receptor gamma chains came from one sample sequenced in a study of gamma-delta chains in newborns, infants, children. TCRdb re-called clones from the reads via CATT. The sample consists of around 2,500 gamma-chain clones, more than 35% of them appearing once. Sequenced: blood. These receptors were obtained from a child who was a newborn, infant or young child, either healthy, febrile or measles-vaccinated (not recorded which).

This sequence joins TRGV4 and TRGJ1 or TRGJ2. No J gene is reported in TCRdb; it was inferred here by comparing the DNA with germline. This CDR3 is 15 amino acids long. Germline-derived CDR1 and CDR2 are EGSTGY and YDSYTSSV. J gave up 5 bases and V 0 bases, and 10 bases lay outside the gene matches. CDR3 DNA: TGTGCCACCTGGGATGGGCTCATGGGTGATTATAAGAAACTCTTT. This translates into CATWDGLMGDYKKLF.

Only a few counts were recorded for this clone. This sequence joins TRGV9 and TRGJP. In the absence of a J gene in TCRdb, the DNA was matched to germline to assign it here. The CDR3 loop spans 17 amino acids. In germline, CDR1 is GITISATS, CDR2 ISYDGTV (reference sequence). V was pared by 2 bases and J by 3 bases, with 4 bases of the junction left unmatched. CDR3: CALWEGEQELGKKIKVF. The CDR3 coding sequence is TGTGCCTTGTGGGAGGGGGAGCAAGAGTTGGGCAAAAAAATCAAGGTATTT.

For the J gene the call is TRGJ1 or TRGJ2; the V gene lacks a call. The CDR3 has 11 residues. In nucleotides, the CDR3 is TGTGCCACCTTGGACAGTTATAAGAAACTCTTT. Translating gives CATLDSYKKLF.

This clone was seen a few times. The J gene is TRGJP2, the V gene TRGV3. TCRdb leaves out the J gene; it was filled in here by matching the DNA to germline. The germline V gene has CDR1 VTNTFY and CDR2 YDVSTARD (reference sequence). The junction had 7 bases not matched to a gene; V was cut back by 0 bases and J by 0 bases. The CDR3 runs to 17 residues. As DNA, the CDR3 is TGTGCCACCTGGGACAGGCCCTCATATAGTAGTGATTGGATCAAGACGTTT. Translation gives CATWDRPSYSSDWIKTF.

V usage is TRGV4 and J usage is TRGJ1 or TRGJ2. TCRdb is silent on the J gene; assignment here came from matching the DNA to germline. The CDR3 extends over 13 amino acids. In germline, CDR1 is EGSTGY, CDR2 YDSYTSSV. With V trimmed by 4 bases and J by 0 bases, 3 bases remained unmatched. CDR3 DNA: TGTGCCACCTGGGAAGAGAATTATTATAAGAAACTCTTT. As protein: CATWEENYYKKLF.

In regard to this clone: This same CDR3 is encoded by further DNA sequences in the sample. The genes are TRGV3 and TRGJ1 or TRGJ2. The J gene is not listed in TCRdb, so it was assigned here from a DNA match to germline. Germline loops: CDR1 VTNTFY, CDR2 YDVSTARD (reference sequence). The junction had 4 bases not matched to a gene; V was cut back by 0 bases and J by 11 bases. This CDR3 comprises 11 residues. The CDR3 sequence is CATWDRREKLF. The CDR3 DNA sequence: TGTGCCACCTGGGACAGGCGAGAGAAACTCTTT.

In its sample, this clone is large. The rearrangement links TRGV3 to TRGJ1 or TRGJ2. This CDR3 contains 11 residues. Germline V CDR1 and CDR2: VTNTFY, YDVSTARD (reference sequence). V lost 0 bases, J lost 8 bases, and 1 base stayed unmatched. The CDR3, as DNA: TGTGCCACCTGGGACAGGGATAAGAAACTCTTT. Its translation is CATWDRDKKLF.

This clone was seen once. V usage is TRGV4 and J usage is TRGJ1 or TRGJ2. Germline matching of the DNA provided the J gene here, since TCRdb leaves it blank. CDR3 length equals 14 residues. J gave up 3 bases and V 0 bases, and 5 bases lay outside the gene matches. Germline CDR1 reads EGSTGY; CDR2 reads YDSYTSSV. The CDR3: CATWDGSFYYKKLF. The CDR3 nucleotides read TGTGCCACCTGGGATGGGTCGTTTTATTATAAGAAACTCTTT.

The chain has TRGV9 and TRGJP. TCRdb gives no J gene; it was assigned here by matching the DNA to germline. This CDR3 is built from 17 residues. Germline CDR1 GITISATS, CDR2 ISYDGTV (reference sequence). V lost 0 bases to trimming and J lost 7 bases; unmatched junction nucleotides: 6. The CDR3 here is CALWEVPGELGKKIKVF. CDR3 nucleotides: TGTGCCTTGTGGGAGGTGCCGGGGGAGTTGGGCAAAAAAATCAAGGTATTT.

Turning to this clone: A junction boundary mismatches the germline segment, possibly from a read error. V is TRGV4 and J is TRGJP2. The J gene was not available in TCRdb and was assigned here by matching the DNA to germline segments. Germline CDR1 reads EGSTGY; CDR2 reads YDSYTSSV. The CDR3 has 15 residues. CDR3 region: CATWDGRRSDWIKTF. Written as DNA, the CDR3 is TGTGCCACATGGGATGGGCGTCGCAGTGATTGGATCAAGACGTTT.

This chain uses TRGV3 with TRGJP2. No J gene was available from TCRdb, and it was assigned here by a germline match of the DNA. The germline V gene encodes CDR1 VTNTFY and CDR2 YDVSTARD (reference sequence). Unmatched junction bases numbered 10, after V lost 0 bases and J lost 6 bases. The CDR3 contains 16 residues. The CDR3 DNA follows: TGTGCCACCTGGGACAGGCGGGGGGAGGGTGATTGGATCAAGACGTTT. Its protein is CATWDRRGEGDWIKTF.

The rearrangement uses TRGV3 and TRGJP2. The J gene is absent in TCRdb and was assigned here via DNA matching to germline. Trimming at V came to 6 bases and at J to 4 bases, leaving 5 bases not matched to a gene. The CDR3 has 13 amino acids. Per the germline V gene, CDR1 is VTNTFY and CDR2 is YDVSTARD (reference sequence). The CDR3 reads CATWNYSDWIKTF. For the CDR3, the DNA is TGTGCCACCTGGAACTATAGTGATTGGATCAAGACGTTT.

About this clone: Other DNA variants within this sample encode the same CDR3. The chain carries TRGV3 and TRGJ1 or TRGJ2. TCRdb lists no J gene, so it was determined here by aligning the DNA to germline. CDR1 is VTNTFY and CDR2 is YDVSTARD in the germline V gene (reference sequence). V lost 1 base and J lost 0; bases outside the gene matches: 3. The CDR3 totals 14 residues. CDR3 residues: CATWDSENYYKKLF. In DNA form, the CDR3 reads TGTGCCACCTGGGACAGTGAGAATTATTATAAGAAACTCTTT.

There are a few counts of this clone. This chain links TRGV4 with TRGJ1 or TRGJ2. Here the J gene came from matching the DNA to germline, since TCRdb omits it. There are 12 residues in the CDR3. The ends lost 3 bases at V and 9 bases at J; junction bases unmatched: 8. Germline values: CDR1 EGSTGY, CDR2 YDSYTSSV. CDR3 protein: CATWDSTPKKLF. The DNA for the CDR3 is TGTGCCACCTGGGATTCGACCCCTAAGAAACTCTTT.

Details on this clone: The junction and the germline gene differ at one end; a read error may be behind it. The chain carries TRGV3 and TRGJ1 or TRGJ2. The CDR3 contains 13 residues. CDR1 VTNTFY and CDR2 YDVSTARD come from the germline V gene (reference sequence). CDR3 DNA sequence: TGTGCCACCCGGGACACGAATTATTATAAGAAACTCTTT. This translates into CATRDTNYYKKLF.

Details on this clone: One end of the junction fails to match germline, which may point to a read error. The rearrangement joins TRGV3 to TRGJ1 or TRGJ2. The J gene was missing in TCRdb and was found by matching the end of the DNA to germline. The CDR3 extends over 13 amino acids. Germline V lookup: CDR1 VTNTFY, CDR2 YDVSTARD (reference sequence). The CDR3 here is CASWARRDYKKLF. The CDR3 DNA follows: TGTGCCTCCTGGGCGCGAAGGGATTATAAGAAACTCTTT.

A word on this clone: This sample includes further DNA sequences coding for the same CDR3. J is TRGJ1 or TRGJ2 and V is TRGV4. Assignment of the J gene here rests on matching the DNA to germline, because TCRdb gives none. J lost 4 bases, V lost 2 bases, and 5 bases had no gene match. The CDR3 has 13 amino acids. Germline-derived CDR1 and CDR2 are EGSTGY and YDSYTSSV. This CDR3 is CATWDALYYKKLF. CDR3 DNA: TGTGCCACCTGGGATGCCCTGTATTATAAGAAACTCTTT.

The V gene is TRGV4, the J gene TRGJ1 or TRGJ2. TCRdb records no J gene; here it was assigned by comparing the DNA to germline. CDR1 and CDR2 (germline): EGSTGY, YDSYTSSV. J lost 4 bases, V lost 2 bases, and 11 bases had no gene match. CDR3 length equals 15 residues. This CDR3 reads CATWDAVGRYYKKLF. The CDR3, as DNA: TGTGCCACCTGGGATGCCGTAGGGAGGTATTATAAGAAACTCTTT.

Points on this clone: An end of the junction differs from the germline gene, which may be a read error. The J gene is TRGJ1 or TRGJ2, the V gene TRGV2. TCRdb is silent on the J gene; assignment here came from matching the DNA to germline. The CDR3 loop spans 13 amino acids. The germline gives CDR1 EGSNGY, CDR2 YDSYNSKV. The CDR3 DNA reads TGCGCCGCCTGGGGCGGGCGGTGGTATAAGAAACTCTTT. This encodes CAAWGGRWYKKLF.

In its sample, this clone was seen once. Germline and junction disagree at one end, which may indicate a read error. This chain links TRGV3 with TRGJ1 or TRGJ2. The J gene, missing from TCRdb, was assigned here through DNA to germline matching. CDR1 is VTNTFY, CDR2 YDVSTARD, per germline (reference sequence). The CDR3 loop spans 13 amino acids. In nucleotides, the CDR3 is TGTGCCACCTGGGGCAGGCCACATTATAAGAAACTCTTT. Its protein product is CATWGRPHYKKLF.

The chain is built from TRGV4 and TRGJ1 or TRGJ2. The J gene, not given by TCRdb, was assigned here from a germline match of the nucleotide sequence. The trim removed 1 base at V and 11 bases at J, leaving 11 bases unmatched. Germline-derived CDR1 and CDR2 are EGSTGY and YDSYTSSV. The CDR3 runs 13 residues. CDR3 in DNA: TGTGCCACCTGGGATGGTTCCTCGGGTCAGAAACTCTTT. It specifies CATWDGSSGQKLF.